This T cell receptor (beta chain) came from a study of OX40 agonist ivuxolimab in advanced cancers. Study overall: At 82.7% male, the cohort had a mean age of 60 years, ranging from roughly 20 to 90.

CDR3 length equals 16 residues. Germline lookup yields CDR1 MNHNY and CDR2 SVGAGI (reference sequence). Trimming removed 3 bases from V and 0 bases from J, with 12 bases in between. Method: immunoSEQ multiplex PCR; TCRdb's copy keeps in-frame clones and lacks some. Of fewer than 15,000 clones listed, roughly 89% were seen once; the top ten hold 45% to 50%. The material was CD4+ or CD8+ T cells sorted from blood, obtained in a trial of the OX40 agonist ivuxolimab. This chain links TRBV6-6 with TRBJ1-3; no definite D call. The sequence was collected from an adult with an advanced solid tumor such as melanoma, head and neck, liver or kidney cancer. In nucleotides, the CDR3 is TGTGCCAGCAGTTATGCAGGTTTCCTCTCTGGAAACACCATATATTTT. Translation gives CASSYAGFLSGNTIYF.